Below, 15 T cell receptor beta chains from the same sample are listed, as sequenced in a study of T cells after yellow fever vaccination. One entry per CDR3 protein, called by TCRdb with MiXCR from the 5' RACE reads. The sample has more than 250,000 distinct CDR3 sequences; around 6.8% are singletons. Sample: PBMCs, taken more than 40 days after the first yellow fever vaccination. Source of these receptors: a man between 18 and 35 years old who received the YFV17D yellow fever vaccine.

This clonotype has a handful of counts. The rearrangement joins TRBV12-3 or TRBV12-4 to TRBJ2-1; D is tentatively TRBD1 or TRBD2 (6 bases each). The CDR3 runs 14 residues. Trimming removed 0 bases from V and 7 bases from J, with 10 bases in between. The CDR3 DNA reads as TGTGCCAGCAGTTTAGCGGGGGCGGGAAATGAGCAGTTCTTC. Translated: CASSLAGAGNEQFF.

V usage is TRBV3-1 and J usage is TRBJ2-5; 7 positions agree with TRBD2. The CDR3 extends over 14 amino acids. V was clipped by 1 base and J by 5 bases; unmatched bases: 4. CDR1 and CDR2 (germline): LGHDT, YNNKEL (reference sequence). CDR3 region: CASSQGAGRETQYF. The CDR3 DNA sequence: TGTGCCAGCAGCCAAGGAGCGGGGAGGGAGACCCAGTACTTC.

This clonotype was seen ten or more times. V usage is TRBV7-9 and J usage is TRBJ2-7; 7 bases line up with TRBD1. V lost 6 bases to trimming and J lost 6 bases; unmatched junction nucleotides: 8. Germline V lookup: CDR1 SEHNR, CDR2 FQNEAQ (reference sequence). CDR3 size: 13 residues. The chain's CDR3 is CASSPHDRAEQYV. CDR3 bases: TGTGCCAGCAGTCCCCACGACAGGGCCGAGCAGTACGTC.

V gene TRBV20-1 combines with J gene TRBJ1-6; 8 bases fit TRBD1. V lost 6 bases, J lost 9 bases, and 7 bases stayed unmatched. The CDR3 is 13 residues long. Germline V gives CDR1 DFQATT, CDR2 SNEGSKA (reference sequence). For the CDR3, the DNA is TGCAGTGCCCAGACAGGGGAACTTTCACCCCTCCACTTT. Amino acids: CSAQTGELSPLHF.

This clonotype was detected only a few times. The rearrangement uses TRBV6-2 or TRBV6-3 and TRBJ2-4, with D perhaps TRBD1 (6 bases). The CDR3 spans 15 residues. Trimming shortened V by 7 bases and J by 9 bases, and 22 bases separated the two germline ends. Looked up from germline, CDR1 is MNHEY and CDR2 is SVGEGT. The CDR3 bases are TGTGCCAGCACCGACCGTCAGGGGACCACTGCCATTCAGTACTTC. Translated, it gives CASTDRQGTTAIQYF.

This clonotype was counted only a few times. The chain recombines TRBV7-2 with TRBJ1-4; TRBD1 agrees at 9 bases. V trimming: 4 bases; J trimming: 7 bases; junction bases outside the gene matches: 7. This CDR3 contains 15 residues. The V gene's germline CDR1 is SGHTA and CDR2 FQGNSA. The CDR3 DNA is TGTGCCAGCAGCTCCGTAGGGGACAGGGCTGAAAAACTGTTTTTT. Translated, it gives CASSSVGDRAEKLFF.

As for this clonotype: A much larger clonotype is one base distant, so this may be a read error. The J gene is TRBJ2-7, the V gene TRBV20-1; 11 bases fit TRBD2. The CDR3 loop spans 16 amino acids. From germline, CDR1 is DFQATT and CDR2 SNEGSKA (reference sequence). In DNA form, the CDR3 reads TGCTGTGCTAGAGGACAGGGACTAGCGGTGGCCTACGAGCAGTACGTC. This codes for CCARGQGLAVAYEQYV.

This clonotype was detected only a few times. The chain is built from TRBV2 and TRBJ1-5; TRBD1 aligns across 9 bases. The J segment lost 5 bases and the V segment lost 6 bases, leaving 8 bases of the junction unmatched. Germline CDR1 reads SNHLY; CDR2 reads FYNNEI. This CDR3 has 15 amino acids. CDR3 nucleotides: TGTGCCAGCAGCGAACAGGGGGCGCGTGATCAGCCCCAGCATTTT. Protein sequence: CASSEQGARDQPQHF.

This clonotype was observed a few times. The CDR3 bases are TGCGCCAGCAGCCTAGGGACAGGGACGTGGGCTGAAGATACGCAGTATTTT. Residues: CASSLGTGTWAEDTQYF. This chain uses TRBV5-1 with TRBJ2-3; 9 bases agree with TRBD1. Germline V gives CDR1 SGHRS, CDR2 YFSETQ. CDR3 length: 17 residues. V lost 4 bases, J lost 5 bases, and 14 bases stayed unmatched.

The rearrangement uses TRBV5-1 and TRBJ1-1; 9 bases agree with TRBD1. Germline values: CDR1 SGHRS, CDR2 YFSETQ. The CDR3 covers 13 residues. Unmatched junction bases numbered 5, after V lost 3 bases and J lost 8 bases. The CDR3 bases are TGCGCCAGCAGCTCCCAGGACAGGGGCGAAGCTTTCTTT. This encodes CASSSQDRGEAFF.

This clonotype was observed many times. V usage is TRBV21-1 and J usage is TRBJ2-7. TRBV21-1 is recorded as a pseudogene. The CDR3 runs 11 residues. CDR3 in amino acids: CASSKGHEQYV. The CDR3 DNA sequence: TGTGCCAGCAGCAAAGGGCACGAGCAGTACGTC.

Turning to this clonotype: The junction departs from germline at one end; a sequencing error may be responsible. The chain couples TRBV6-5 to TRBJ2-1; tentative D call: TRBD1 (6 bases). The CDR3 is made up of 15 amino acids. The germline V gene encodes CDR1 MNHEY and CDR2 SVGAGI. CDR3 sequence (DNA): TGTGCCAGCAGTTTACAGGGAAATTCCTACAATGAGCTGTTCTTC. Amino acid sequence: CASSLQGNSYNELFF.

This clonotype showed up just a few times. The chain carries TRBV5-1 and TRBJ2-5, with D possibly matching TRBD1 (5 bases). CDR1 SGHRS and CDR2 YFSETQ come from the germline V gene. Trimming took 2 bases from V and 5 from J, leaving 13 bases between them. The CDR3 runs to 14 residues. The CDR3 coding sequence is TGCGCCAGCAGCTTATTTCAGGGCTCGGAGACCCAGTACTTC. It codes for CASSLFQGSETQYF.

This clonotype was counted between two and nine times. The chain employs TRBV7-9 and TRBJ2-1; D remains ambiguous. Trimming took off 2 bases at V and 8 bases at J, with 13 bases between the two ends. This CDR3 is built from 14 residues. Germline-derived CDR1 and CDR2 are SEHNR and FQNEAQ (reference sequence). The CDR3 here is CASSLSSVLDEQFF. The CDR3 DNA follows: TGTGCCAGCAGCTTATCTTCAGTTCTGGATGAGCAGTTCTTC.

The chain uses TRBV6-4 and TRBJ2-7, with D perhaps TRBD2 (6 bases). V was shortened by 3 bases and J by 5 bases, with 11 bases between the two germline ends. The germline V gene has CDR1 MRHNA and CDR2 SNTAGT. The CDR3 is made up of 13 amino acids. CDR3 nucleotides: TGTGCCAGCAGTGAGATCGGAGGGGACGAGCAGTACGTC. This gives the protein CASSEIGGDEQYV.